Following are 20 T cell receptor beta chains from one sample sequenced in a study of CD8 T cells in Susac syndrome. RNA, at about 0.5 to 1 ug, was reverse transcribed with random hexamers. TCRdb independently ran MiXCR on the immunoSEQ multiplex PCR reads; one entry per CDR3 protein. Here the sample spans fewer than 100,000 distinct CDR3 sequences, 91% being singletons. Material: CD8+ T cells from PBMCs. Receptors originate from a human donor with multiple sclerosis.

The rearrangement links TRBV2 to TRBJ1-2; 7 bases align to TRBD1. The CDR3 is 14 amino acids. Trimming removed 6 bases from V and 5 bases from J; junction bases left unmatched: 9. The V gene's germline CDR1 is SNHLY and CDR2 FYNNEI. The DNA of the CDR3 is TGTGCCAGCAGAGTCGAAGGGACAGCTTATGGCTACACCTTC. Its protein product is CASRVEGTAYGYTF.

The chain combines TRBV7-7 with TRBJ2-5; TRBD2 agrees at 8 bases. Germline CDR1 and CDR2: SSHAT and FNYEAQ (reference sequence). Trimming cost V 5 bases and J 5 bases; bases outside gene matches: 7. The CDR3 totals 14 residues. The CDR3 protein is CASSLSGSIETQYF. The CDR3 nucleotides are TGTGCCAGCAGCCTCAGCGGGAGTATCGAGACCCAGTACTTC. Full variable domain (remainder filled in from reference TRBV7-7 and TRBJ2-5): GAGVSQSPRYKVTKRGQDVTLRCDPISSHATLYWYQQALGQGPEFLTYFNYEAQPDKSGLPSDRFSAERPEGSISTLTIQRTEQRDSAMYRCASSLSGSIETQYFGPGTRLLVL.

The chain is built from TRBV9 and TRBJ1-1, with a possible D match to TRBD1 (6 bases). The CDR3 is 13 amino acids. Germline CDR1 SGDLS, CDR2 YYNGEE. V was shortened by 7 bases and J by 1 base, with 11 bases between the two germline ends. CDR3 sequence reads: CASAKGGNTEAFF. In nucleotides, the CDR3 is TGTGCCAGCGCCAAGGGGGGGAACACTGAAGCTTTCTTT. The full variable domain, rest sourced from reference TRBV9 and TRBJ1-1, is DSGVTQTPKHLITATGQRVTLRCSPRSGDLSVYWYQQSLDQGLQFLIQYYNGEERAKGNILERFSAQQFPDLHSELNLSSLELGDSALYFCASAKGGNTEAFFGQGTRLTVV.

This clonotype was counted a single time. CDR3 sequence: CASSRAVGNQPQHF. The CDR3 DNA is TGTGCCAGTAGTAGGGCCGTCGGAAATCAGCCCCAGCATTTT. The rearrangement joins TRBV19 to TRBJ1-5; D is unresolved. The V end lost 4 bases, the J end lost 4 bases, and 11 bases lay between the germline ends. The CDR3 contains 14 residues. Germline V lookup: CDR1 LNHDA, CDR2 SQIVND (reference sequence).

The J gene is TRBJ2-1, the V gene TRBV4-3, with D unresolved. CDR1 is LGHNA, CDR2 YSLEER, per germline. V shed 1 base and J shed 8 bases, with 18 bases lying between them. The CDR3 covers 16 residues. The chain's CDR3 is CASSQVVFGGSDEQFF. For the CDR3, the DNA is TGCGCCAGCAGCCAAGTAGTTTTCGGCGGTTCGGATGAGCAGTTCTTC.

This clonotype showed up just a few times. The V and J genes are TRBV12-3 or TRBV12-4 and TRBJ2-7, with D uncertain. The V and J ends lost 3 bases and 0 bases respectively, with 6 bases between them. The CDR3 extends over 13 amino acids. The CDR3 region has the DNA TGTGCCAGCAGTTTGTTCTTCTCCTACGAGCAGTACTTC. This gives the protein CASSLFFSYEQYF.

This sequence joins TRBV9 and TRBJ2-3; D is undetermined. Deletions cut 3 bases from V and 6 bases from J, with 11 bases between. Germline V lookup: CDR1 SGDLS, CDR2 YYNGEE. CDR3 length: 13 amino acids. Here the CDR3 DNA reads TGTGCCAGCAGCGGAACAGTACAGGATACGCAGTATTTT. It is translated as CASSGTVQDTQYF.

The V and J genes are TRBV10-3 and TRBJ1-5; D might be TRBD1 (5 bases). Trimming took 10 bases from V and 0 from J, leaving 16 bases between them. This CDR3 has 15 residues. From germline, CDR1 is ENHRY and CDR2 SYGVKD. The CDR3 here is CATGEGTYSNQPQHF. The CDR3 DNA sequence: TGTGCCACCGGCGAGGGGACTTATAGCAATCAGCCCCAGCATTTT.

Here the CDR3 reads CASTSLTPGGFITEAFF. DNA for the CDR3: TGTGCCAGCACCTCATTAACCCCAGGGGGTTTTATTACTGAAGCTTTCTTT. The rearrangement uses TRBV28 and TRBJ1-1; 7 positions match TRBD1. Trimming removed 7 bases from V and 5 bases from J; junction bases left unmatched: 19. Germline lookup yields CDR1 MDHEN and CDR2 SYDVKM. There are 17 residues in the CDR3.

V gene TRBV5-4 combines with J gene TRBJ2-5, with D perhaps given as TRBD1 or TRBD2 (5 bases each). Germline V gives CDR1 SGHNT, CDR2 YYREEE (reference sequence). Trimming cost V 0 bases and J 5 bases, with 14 bases left between them. The CDR3 loop spans 15 amino acids. Here the CDR3 reads CASSLGPGDGETQYF. DNA for the CDR3: TGTGCCAGCAGCTTGGGCCCTGGGGACGGGGAGACCCAGTACTTC.

V is TRBV7-3 and J is TRBJ2-1; 8 nucleotides line up with TRBD2. In germline, CDR1 is SGHTA, CDR2 FQGTGA. V lost 5 bases, J lost 2 bases, and 5 bases stayed unmatched. The length of the CDR3 is 15 residues. This chain's CDR3 is CASSNHGGAYNEQFF. CDR3 sequence (DNA): TGTGCCAGCAGCAATCACGGGGGGGCCTACAATGAGCAGTTCTTC.

The V and J genes are TRBV2 and TRBJ2-7; 8 bases fit TRBD1. The CDR3 contains 13 residues. Germline assignment: CDR1 SNHLY and CDR2 FYNNEI. V shed 6 bases and J 2 bases; nucleotides not matched to a gene: 3. DNA of the CDR3: TGTGCCAGCAGCTGGACAGGGCCCTACGAGCAGTACTTC. Translated, it gives CASSWTGPYEQYF.

The V and J genes are TRBV20-1 and TRBJ1-1; D gene unclear. Germline values: CDR1 DFQATT, CDR2 SNEGSKA (reference sequence). V lost 0 bases and J lost 3, with 14 bases in between. CDR3 length: 15 residues. CDR3 in DNA: TGCAGTGCTAGAGAGTCGAGGGCCTGGGACACTGAAGCTTTCTTT. Translating it yields CSARESRAWDTEAFF.

The rearrangement joins TRBV28 to TRBJ2-1; TRBD1 agrees at 7 bases. Germline CDR1 and CDR2: MDHEN and SYDVKM. The CDR3 covers 15 residues. The V and J ends lost 5 bases and 2 bases, in that order; junction bases with no gene match: 6. The CDR3 DNA reads TGTGCCAGCAGTAGGGACAGCAACCCCTACAATGAGCAGTTCTTC. Translating it yields CASSRDSNPYNEQFF.

This clonotype was seen a single time. CDR3 sequence reads: CASRGQGRNQPQHF. CDR3 DNA: TGTGCCAGCAGAGGACAGGGCAGAAATCAGCCCCAGCATTTT. The chain carries TRBV2 and TRBJ1-5; TRBD1 agrees at 8 bases. This CDR3 spans 14 amino acids. V trimming: 6 bases; J trimming: 4 bases; junction bases outside the gene matches: 5. Germline CDR1 SNHLY, CDR2 FYNNEI.

The gene calls are TRBV23-1 and TRBJ1-2; 7 bases match TRBD1. TRBV23-1 is an ORF; its function is uncertain. Trimming at V came to 8 bases and at J to 3 bases, leaving 3 bases not matched to a gene. The CDR3 totals 12 residues. Here the CDR3 reads CASPGTDYGYTF. For the CDR3, the DNA is TGCGCCAGCCCCGGGACAGACTATGGCTACACCTTC.

This rearrangement joins TRBV27 to TRBJ2-1; no clear D. Per the germline V gene, CDR1 is MNHEY and CDR2 is SMNVEV (reference sequence). The CDR3 runs to 11 residues. V gave up 5 bases and J gave up 4 bases, with 3 bases separating them. The CDR3 is CASSQYNEQFF. The CDR3 DNA is TGTGCCAGCAGTCAGTACAATGAGCAGTTCTTC.

V and J are TRBV6-5 and TRBJ2-5; TRBD1 matches at 7 bases. CDR1 and CDR2 from the germline V gene are MNHEY and SVGAGI. V dropped 3 bases and J dropped 3; count of bases not matched to a gene: 4. This CDR3 contains 14 residues. The DNA of the CDR3 is TGTGCCAGCAGTTATTTACAGGGGAAAGAGACCCAGTACTTC. It codes for CASSYLQGKETQYF.

The rearrangement joins TRBV27 to TRBJ2-7; TRBD1 matches 7 bases. Germline V gene sequence: CDR1 MNHEY, CDR2 SMNVEV (reference sequence). The CDR3 sequence is 13 residues long. With 8 bases clipped from V and 2 bases from J, the junction kept 6 bases outside the gene matches. CDR3 nucleotide sequence: TGTGCCAGCGGGAACAGGGGTCCCTACGAGCAGTACTTC. It specifies CASGNRGPYEQYF.

The rearrangement links TRBV3-1 to TRBJ1-1; maybe TRBD1 (6 bases). V was shortened by 4 bases and J by 5 bases, with 11 bases between the two germline ends. Germline V gene sequence: CDR1 LGHDT, CDR2 YNNKEL (reference sequence). There are 13 residues in the CDR3. The CDR3: CASSPGDRTEAFF. In DNA form, the CDR3 reads TGTGCCAGCAGCCCAGGGGATCGGACTGAAGCTTTCTTT. Together with reference TRBV3-1 and TRBJ1-1, the CDR3 gives the full variable domain: DTAVSQTPKYLVTQMGNDKSIKCEQNLGHDTMYWYKQDSKKFLKIMFSYNNKELIINETVPNRFSPKSPDKAHLNLHINSLELGDSAVYFCASSPGDRTEAFFGQGTRLTVV.